This T cell receptor (beta chain) was captured by sequencing in a study of human thymus T cells (dated by TCRdb to about 2020). A note on the overall study: TCR alpha and beta repertoires from roughly eight infant thymus samples and four related peripheral blood samples were characterized in the study. The infant donors were about 6 to 244 days old, and the cohort included more than five males and two females. Overall results and qualifications from the work: Biased V and J gene segment usage appeared to be present in both thymic and peripheral blood repertoires. According to the related research, thymic TCR repertoires were highly overlapping among unrelated individuals. On average, thymus samples gave 800,000 or so unique TCRB clonotypes, whereas blood samples gave 80,000 to 85,000.

The thymus tissue came from surgical resects taken out during corrective cardiac surgery. Donors were immunologically healthy infants undergoing open corrective cardiac surgery for congenital heart defects in Finland. After being mechanically released from the tissue, thymocytes were kept at -70 degrees C in pellets of about 8.5-32 million cells. A QIAsymphony instrument was used to extract genomic DNA from the frozen cell pellets. Per the germline V gene, SGDLS is the CDR1 and YYNGEE is the CDR2. The junction shows trimming of 0 bases on V and 6 bases on J, plus 18 bases between the germline ends. The CDR3 runs 17 amino acids, cysteine and phenylalanine included. Only the CDR3 DNA stays, 51 bases, in frame from base 1. The immunoSEQ multiplex PCR assay was used to amplify the TCRB and TCRAD loci from a standardized quantity of quality-controlled genomic DNA. Amplicons spanned the V(D)J region at a length sufficient to cover the CDR3 and identify V and J genes. The commercial immunoSEQ service was used to sequence amplicons on an Illumina platform. In the original analysis: Primer bias and sequencing errors were corrected using previously described methods, and TCRAD and TCRB definitions followed the IMGT database. immunoSEQ Analyzer 3.0 and VDJTools were used for repertoire analysis, which covered basic statistics, V/J segment usage, diversity estimates, rarefaction and pairwise overlap. Chao1, ChaoE, Efron-Thisted, Shannon and inverse Simpson indices were used to estimate diversity, which was also estimated on datasets down-sampled to the smallest sample. For repertoire overlap, CDR3 nucleotide sequence, V gene and J gene had to match strictly, and clustering was done by Jaccard-based multidimensional scaling. TCRdb holds this immuneACCESS table with in-frame rearrangements only. Some clones are missing; in checked studies, unresolved V genes explain under half, and the rest has no known cause. V and J calls plus clone size are reproduced from that table; the DNA served to infer D and trimming. Recorded for this sample are roughly 120,000 clones; 90% to 95% of them occurred a single time. 0.02% to 0.03% of the sample is held by the ten biggest clonotypes.

Remarks on this clone: No cognate antigen has been identified for it. Qualities for individual bases were not recorded, and no much larger clone is one base off.

Input material: thymus tissue. The TCR sequence derives from a boy under two years old with a congenital heart defect but otherwise immunologically healthy. The V and J genes are TRBV9 and TRBJ2-2, with the D gene not clear enough to name. The nucleotides read TGTGCCAGCAGCGTAGCCCCCCGGCAGTCGGGCGCCGGGGAGCTGTTTTTT. Its protein reads: CASSVAPRQSGAGELFF.